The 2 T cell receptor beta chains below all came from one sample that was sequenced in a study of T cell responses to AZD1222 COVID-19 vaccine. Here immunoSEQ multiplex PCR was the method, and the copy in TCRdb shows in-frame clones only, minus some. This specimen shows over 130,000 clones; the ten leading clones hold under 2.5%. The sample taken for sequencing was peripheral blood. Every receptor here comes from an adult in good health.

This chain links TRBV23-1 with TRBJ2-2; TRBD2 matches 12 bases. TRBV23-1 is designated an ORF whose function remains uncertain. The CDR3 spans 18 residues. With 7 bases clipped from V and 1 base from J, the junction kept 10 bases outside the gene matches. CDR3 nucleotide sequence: TGCGCCAGCACCCCCACGACTAGCGGGGGCCGGAACACCGGGGAGCTGTTTTTT. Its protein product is CASTPTTSGGRNTGELFF.

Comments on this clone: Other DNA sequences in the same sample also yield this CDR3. In DNA form, the CDR3 reads TGTGCCACCAGCAGAGCGGGAGCGGGGGGGGAGACCCAGTACTTC. The encoded protein is CATSRAGAGGETQYF. The chain links TRBV15 to TRBJ2-5; the match to TRBD2 covers 10 bases. In germline, CDR1 is LNHNV, CDR2 YYDKDF (reference sequence). This CDR3 comprises 15 residues. The V and J ends lost 1 base and 5 bases, in that order; junction bases with no gene match: 4.